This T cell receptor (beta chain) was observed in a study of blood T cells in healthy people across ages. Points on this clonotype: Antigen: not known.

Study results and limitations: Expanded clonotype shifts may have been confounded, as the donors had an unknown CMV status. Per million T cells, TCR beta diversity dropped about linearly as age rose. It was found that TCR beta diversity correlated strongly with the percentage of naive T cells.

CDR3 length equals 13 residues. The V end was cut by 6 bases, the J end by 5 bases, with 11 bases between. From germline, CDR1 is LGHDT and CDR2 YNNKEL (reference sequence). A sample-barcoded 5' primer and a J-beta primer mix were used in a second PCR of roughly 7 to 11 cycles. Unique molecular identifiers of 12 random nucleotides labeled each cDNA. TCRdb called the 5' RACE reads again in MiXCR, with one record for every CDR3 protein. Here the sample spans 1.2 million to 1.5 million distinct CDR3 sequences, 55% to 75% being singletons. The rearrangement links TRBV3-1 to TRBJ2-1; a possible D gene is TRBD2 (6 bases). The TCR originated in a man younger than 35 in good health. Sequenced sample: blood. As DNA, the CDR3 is TGTGCCAGCAGGTCTGGCGGGAACAATGAGCAGTTCTTC. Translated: CASRSGGNNEQFF.